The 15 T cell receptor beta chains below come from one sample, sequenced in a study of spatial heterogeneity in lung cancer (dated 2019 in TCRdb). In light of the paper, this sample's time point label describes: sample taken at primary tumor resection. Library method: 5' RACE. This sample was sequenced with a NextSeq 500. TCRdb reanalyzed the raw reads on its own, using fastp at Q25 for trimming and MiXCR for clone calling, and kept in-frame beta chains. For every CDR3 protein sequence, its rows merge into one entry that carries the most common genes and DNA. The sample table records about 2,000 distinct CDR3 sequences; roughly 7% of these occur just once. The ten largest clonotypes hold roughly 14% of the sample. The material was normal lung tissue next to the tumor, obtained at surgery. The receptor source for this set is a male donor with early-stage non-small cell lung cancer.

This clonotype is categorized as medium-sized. In nucleotides, the CDR3 is TGTGCCAGCAGCTTGGACCTCTCCCGATACGAGCAGTACTTC. Translation gives CASSLDLSRYEQYF. The J gene is TRBJ2-7, the V gene TRBV27; D is uncertain. CDR3 length: 14 residues. The ends were cut back, 6 bases at V and 4 bases at J, with 16 bases in the middle. Germline loops: CDR1 MNHEY, CDR2 SMNVEV (reference sequence).

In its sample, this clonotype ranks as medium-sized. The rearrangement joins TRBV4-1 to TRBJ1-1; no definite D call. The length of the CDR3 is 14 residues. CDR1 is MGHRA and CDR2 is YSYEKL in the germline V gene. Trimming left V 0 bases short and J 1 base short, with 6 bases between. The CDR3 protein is CASSQDAGNTEAFF. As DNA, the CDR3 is TGCGCCAGCAGCCAAGATGCCGGGAACACTGAAGCTTTCTTT.

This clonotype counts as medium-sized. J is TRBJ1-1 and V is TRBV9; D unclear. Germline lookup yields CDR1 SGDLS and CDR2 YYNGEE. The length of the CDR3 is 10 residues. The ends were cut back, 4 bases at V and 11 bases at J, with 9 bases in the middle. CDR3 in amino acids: CASSPPRAFF. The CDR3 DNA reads TGTGCCAGCAGCCCCCCGCGGGCTTTCTTT.

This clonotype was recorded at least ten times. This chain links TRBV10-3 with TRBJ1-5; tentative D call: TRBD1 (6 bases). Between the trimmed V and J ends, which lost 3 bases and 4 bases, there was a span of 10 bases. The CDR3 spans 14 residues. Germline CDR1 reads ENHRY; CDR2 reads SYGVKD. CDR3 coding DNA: TGTGCCATCAGTGATGGACAGCTAAATCAGCCCCAGCATTTT. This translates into CAISDGQLNQPQHF.

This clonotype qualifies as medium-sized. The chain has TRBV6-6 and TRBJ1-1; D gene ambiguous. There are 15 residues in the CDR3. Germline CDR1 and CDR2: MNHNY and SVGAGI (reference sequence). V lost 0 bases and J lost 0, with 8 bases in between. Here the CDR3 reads CASSYSIEMNTEAFF. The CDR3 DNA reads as TGTGCCAGCAGTTACTCTATAGAGATGAACACTGAAGCTTTCTTT.

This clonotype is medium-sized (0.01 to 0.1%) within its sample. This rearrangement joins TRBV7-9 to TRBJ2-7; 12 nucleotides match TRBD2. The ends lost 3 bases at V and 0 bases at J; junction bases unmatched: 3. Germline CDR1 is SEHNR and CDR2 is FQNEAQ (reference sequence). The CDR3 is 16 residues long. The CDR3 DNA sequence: TGTGCCAGCAGCTTGACTAGCGGGGGTTACTCCTACGAGCAGTACTTC. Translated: CASSLTSGGYSYEQYF.

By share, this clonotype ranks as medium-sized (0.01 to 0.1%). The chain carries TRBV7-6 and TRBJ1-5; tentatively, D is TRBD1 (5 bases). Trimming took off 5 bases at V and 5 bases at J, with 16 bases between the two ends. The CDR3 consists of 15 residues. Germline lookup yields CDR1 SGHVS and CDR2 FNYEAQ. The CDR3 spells CASSAWAGLDQPQHF. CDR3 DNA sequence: TGTGCCAGCAGCGCCTGGGCAGGGCTTGATCAGCCCCAGCATTTT.

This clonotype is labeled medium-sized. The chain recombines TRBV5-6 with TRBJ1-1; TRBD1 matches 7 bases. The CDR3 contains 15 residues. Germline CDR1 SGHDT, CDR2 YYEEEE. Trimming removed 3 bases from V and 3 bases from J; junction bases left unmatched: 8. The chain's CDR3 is CASSSTGERDTEAFF. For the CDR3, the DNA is TGTGCCAGCAGCTCCACAGGGGAGCGGGACACTGAAGCTTTCTTT.

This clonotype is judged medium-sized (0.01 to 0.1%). CDR3 amino acids: CAISEGLANTGELFF. DNA for the CDR3: TGTGCCATCAGTGAAGGGCTTGCGAACACCGGGGAGCTGTTTTTT. The V call is TRBV10-3, the J call TRBJ2-2; D remains unclear. The V end was cut by 3 bases, the J end by 0 bases, with 8 bases between. The germline CDR1 and CDR2 sequences are ENHRY and SYGVKD. The CDR3 length is 15 residues.

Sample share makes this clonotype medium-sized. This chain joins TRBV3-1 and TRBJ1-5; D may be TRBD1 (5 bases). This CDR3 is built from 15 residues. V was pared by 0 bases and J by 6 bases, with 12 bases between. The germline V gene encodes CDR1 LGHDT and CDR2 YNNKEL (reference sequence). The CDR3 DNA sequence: TGTGCCAGCAGCCAAGATTCAGGGATGGGTCAGCCCCAGCATTTT. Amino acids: CASSQDSGMGQPQHF.

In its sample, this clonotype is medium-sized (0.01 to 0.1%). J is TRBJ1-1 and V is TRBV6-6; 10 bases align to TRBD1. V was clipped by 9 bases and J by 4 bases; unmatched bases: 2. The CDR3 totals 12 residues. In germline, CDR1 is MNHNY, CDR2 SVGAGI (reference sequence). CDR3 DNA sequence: TGTGCCAGTAGGACAGGGGGCACTGAAGCTTTCTTT. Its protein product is CASRTGGTEAFF.

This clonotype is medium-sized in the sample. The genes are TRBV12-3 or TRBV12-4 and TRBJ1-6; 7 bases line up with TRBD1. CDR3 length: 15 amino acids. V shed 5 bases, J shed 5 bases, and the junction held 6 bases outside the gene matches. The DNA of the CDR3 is TGTGCCAGCAGTCCCGGGACAGCTAATAATTCACCCCTCCACTTT. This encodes CASSPGTANNSPLHF.

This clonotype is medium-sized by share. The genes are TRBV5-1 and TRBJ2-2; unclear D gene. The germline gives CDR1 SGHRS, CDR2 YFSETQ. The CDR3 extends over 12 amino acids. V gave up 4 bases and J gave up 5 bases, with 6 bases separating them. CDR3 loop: CASSPSTGELFF. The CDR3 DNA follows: TGCGCCAGCAGCCCTAGTACCGGGGAGCTGTTTTTT.

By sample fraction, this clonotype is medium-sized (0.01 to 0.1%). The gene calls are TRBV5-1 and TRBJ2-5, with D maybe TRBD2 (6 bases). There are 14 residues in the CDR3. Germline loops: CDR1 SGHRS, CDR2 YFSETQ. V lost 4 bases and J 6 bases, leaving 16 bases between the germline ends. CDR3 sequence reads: CASSPSWEVKTQYF. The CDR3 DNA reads TGCGCCAGCAGCCCTTCCTGGGAGGTCAAGACCCAGTACTTC.

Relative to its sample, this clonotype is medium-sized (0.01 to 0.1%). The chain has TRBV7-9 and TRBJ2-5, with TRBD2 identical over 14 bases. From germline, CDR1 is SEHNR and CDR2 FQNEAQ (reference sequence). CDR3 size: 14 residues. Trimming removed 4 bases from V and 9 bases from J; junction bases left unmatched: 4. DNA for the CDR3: TGTGCCAGCAGCTCTCGACTAGCGGGAGGGTCCCAGTACTTC. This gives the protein CASSSRLAGGSQYF.